This paragraph reports one TCR beta chain. This specimen belongs to a study of blood T cell repertoires in COVID-19. For the study at large: The origin of the acute and convalescent COVID-19 samples was the United States, Italy and Spain. Sources were T cells, B-cell-depleted T cells, or PBMCs; the material itself was cDNA or gDNA.

Measured with immunoSEQ multiplex PCR; TCRdb has only the in-frame clones, and not every one. Of roughly 300,000 clones in the sample, about 90% are singletons; the top ten hold approximately 1.5%. V lost 4 bases to trimming and J lost 0 bases, with 6 bases between them. This CDR3 has 13 amino acids. Germline CDR1 is SNHLY and CDR2 is FYNNEI. This clonotype was obtained from a middle-aged woman who had recovered from COVID-19. Sequencing input: peripheral blood. This chain joins TRBV2 and TRBJ1-2, with D unresolved. CDR3 coding DNA: TGTGCCAGCAGTGGAGGCGCTAACTATGGCTACACCTTC. It translates to CASSGGANYGYTF.